This TCR beta chain is from a study of T-cell reconstitution after alpha-beta-depleted transplantation in children. Molecular barcoding with unique molecular identifiers was used for the TCRbeta library. One entry per CDR3 protein results from TCRdb running MiXCR on the PCR reads. The sample has about 610,000 distinct CDR3 sequences, 10% to 13% seen once; the top ten hold roughly 3.9%. V lost 5 bases to trimming and J lost 3 bases; unmatched junction nucleotides: 6. CDR3 size: 16 residues. The V gene's germline CDR1 is MDHEN and CDR2 SYDVKM. This clonotype was seen ten or more times. Specimen: PBMCs from the stem cell graft donor, collected from the stem cell graft. The chain employs TRBV28 and TRBJ2-3, with 12 bases fitting TRBD2. The receptor was derived from a human donor who donated a stem cell graft to a child with acute myeloid leukemia. CDR3 coding DNA: TGTGCCAGCAGTCCTAGCGGGAGGGCCGGGACAGATACGCAGTATTTT. Translating it yields CASSPSGRAGTDTQYF.